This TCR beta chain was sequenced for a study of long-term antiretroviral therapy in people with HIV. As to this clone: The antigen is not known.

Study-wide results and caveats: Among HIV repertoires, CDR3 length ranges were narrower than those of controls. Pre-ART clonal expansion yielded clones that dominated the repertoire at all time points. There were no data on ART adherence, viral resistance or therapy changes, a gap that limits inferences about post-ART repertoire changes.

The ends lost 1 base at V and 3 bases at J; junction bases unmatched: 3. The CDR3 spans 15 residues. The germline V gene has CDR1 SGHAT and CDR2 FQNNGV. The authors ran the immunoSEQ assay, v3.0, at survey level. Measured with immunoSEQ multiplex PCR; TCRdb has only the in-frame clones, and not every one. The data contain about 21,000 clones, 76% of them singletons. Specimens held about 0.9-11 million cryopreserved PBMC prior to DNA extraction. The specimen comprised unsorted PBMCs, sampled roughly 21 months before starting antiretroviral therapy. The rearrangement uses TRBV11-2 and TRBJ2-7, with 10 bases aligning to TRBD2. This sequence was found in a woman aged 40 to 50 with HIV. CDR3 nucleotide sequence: TGTGCCAGCAGCTTAGGTGCTAGCGGGAGCTACGAGCAGTACTTC. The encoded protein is CASSLGASGSYEQYF.